A single T cell receptor beta chain is shown here with its context. Lacking the conserved final phenylalanine or tryptophan, this CDR3 likely reflects a read error. The source of the blood RNA was unsorted whole blood, and germline DNA was extracted as well. Priming with a constant-region primer yielded TCR beta cDNA from about 500 ng total RNA. A slightly modified ARM-PCR protocol with three nested multiplex PCR rounds produced these TCR beta libraries. Primers for the first two PCR rounds were TRBV1-TRBV30 forward primers and a C-beta reverse primer (about 11 cycles per round). A single record per CDR3 protein comes from TCRdb applying MiXCR to the multiplex PCR reads. The profile covers about 300,000 distinct CDR3 sequences, with 50% to 70% appearing a single time and more than 8.5% taken by the ten largest. Germline V gene sequence: CDR1 MDHEN, CDR2 SYDVKM. This CDR3 spans 16 amino acids. These data come from a study of tumor-infiltrating lymphocytes in primary liver carcinoma. Study in general: Primary liver carcinomas in the patients were surgically resected.

The rearrangement links TRBV28 to TRBJ1-5; 11 bases are shared with TRBD1. Material for sequencing was peripheral blood. This clonotype was obtained from a man between 40 and 49 years old with primary liver carcinoma and hepatitis B virus infection. The CDR3 loop reads CASSLFGDRGNQSQHI. The CDR3, as DNA: TGTGCCAGCAGTTTATTTGGGGACAGGGGGAATCAGTCCCAGCATATT.